This passage covers 19 T cell receptor beta chains from one sample sequenced in a study of early T cells in non-severe SARS-CoV-2 infection. One entry per CDR3 protein, called by TCRdb with MiXCR from the 5' RACE reads. In the table there are 29,000 or so distinct CDR3 sequences, 4% to 5.5% of which are singletons. Sample: whole blood. Source of these receptors: an adult who was a healthcare worker with PCR-confirmed SARS-CoV-2 infection or an uninfected control (not recorded which).

This clonotype was found many times. The chain employs TRBV7-9 and TRBJ1-5; the D gene is possibly TRBD1 (5 bases). V dropped 0 bases and J dropped 6 bases, with 15 bases sitting between them. The germline V gene encodes CDR1 SEHNR and CDR2 FQNEAQ (reference sequence). The CDR3 covers 16 residues. The CDR3: CASSLAKGENVQPQHF. CDR3 nucleotide sequence: TGTGCCAGCAGCTTAGCGAAAGGGGAGAACGTTCAGCCCCAGCATTTT.

This clonotype has more than one count but fewer than ten. The chain combines TRBV20-1 with TRBJ2-3, with 12 bases identical to TRBD2. The CDR3 runs 14 residues. V shed 6 bases and J 8 bases; nucleotides not matched to a gene: 9. Germline lookup yields CDR1 DFQATT and CDR2 SNEGSKA (reference sequence). The CDR3 nucleotides read TGCAGTGCCTCTAGCGGGAGGGCCGGGGGTACGCAGTATTTT. Its protein product is CSASSGRAGGTQYF.

This clonotype was detected a few times. The chain has TRBV5-5 and TRBJ2-7; D is possibly TRBD1 (6 bases). Germline CDR1 reads SGHKS; CDR2 reads YYEKEE (reference sequence). Trimming removed 0 bases from V and 3 bases from J, with 16 bases in between. The length of the CDR3 is 16 residues. This chain's CDR3 is CASSLAAPGAYYEQYF. As DNA, the CDR3 is TGTGCCAGCAGCTTGGCTGCGCCAGGGGCATACTACGAGCAGTACTTC.

In its sample, this clonotype was seen many times. The rearrangement uses TRBV5-4 and TRBJ2-3; 7 bases align to TRBD2. V lost 4 bases and J lost 0; bases outside the gene matches: 11. The CDR3 has 17 residues. From germline, CDR1 is SGHNT and CDR2 YYREEE (reference sequence). CDR3 residues: CASSPSSAGVSTDTQYF. The CDR3 DNA is TGTGCCAGCAGCCCCTCCTCTGCGGGAGTTAGCACAGATACGCAGTATTTT.

CDR3 sequence: CASSLGRLAAYEQYF. The DNA for the CDR3 is TGTGCCAGCAGTTTAGGACGACTAGCGGCCTACGAGCAGTACTTC. V and J are TRBV12-3 or TRBV12-4 and TRBJ2-7; 9 bases fit TRBD2. The J segment lost 2 bases and the V segment lost 1 base, leaving 3 bases of the junction unmatched. This CDR3 contains 15 residues.

This clonotype was seen ten or more times. This chain connects TRBV28 to TRBJ1-3; D is perhaps TRBD1 (6 bases). Germline V gene lookup returns CDR1 MDHEN and CDR2 SYDVKM. V was trimmed by 6 bases and J by 5 bases, leaving 29 bases between them. This CDR3 has 19 residues. CDR3 region: CASRAPLGTDRTGRNTIYF. The CDR3 DNA follows: TGTGCCAGCAGGGCCCCTTTGGGTACCGACAGGACGGGAAGAAACACCATATATTTT.

This clonotype was picked up many times. V gene TRBV4-2 combines with J gene TRBJ2-4, with TRBD2 identical over 12 bases. The ends lost 0 bases at V and 8 bases at J; junction bases unmatched: 17. The germline gives CDR1 LGHNA, CDR2 YNFKEQ. CDR3 length: 20 amino acids. CDR3 sequence (DNA): TGTGCCAGCAGCCAAGACTTGATGAGACTAGCGGGAGATTGGACGGACATTCAGTACTTC. Its translation is CASSQDLMRLAGDWTDIQYF.

This clonotype came up many times. V and J are TRBV7-2 and TRBJ1-1; 7 bases align to TRBD1. The V segment lost 0 bases and the J segment 6 bases; nucleotides outside the gene matches: 4. There are 14 residues in the CDR3. Per the germline V gene, CDR1 is SGHTA and CDR2 is FQGNSA. DNA for the CDR3: TGTGCCAGCAGCTTAGCGTCTGGGACAGCTGAAGCTTTCTTT. It yields the protein CASSLASGTAEAFF.

The V call is TRBV7-2, the J call TRBJ2-1; 8 bases fit TRBD1. V gave up 1 base and J gave up 3 bases; unmatched junction bases: 8. Germline assignment: CDR1 SGHTA and CDR2 FQGNSA. The CDR3 sequence is 17 residues long. The CDR3 nucleotides are TGTGCCAGCAGCTTAGTCCCGACAGGGGACGTCTACAATGAGCAGTTCTTC. It translates to CASSLVPTGDVYNEQFF.

The chain recombines TRBV5-1 with TRBJ2-5; 7 positions agree with TRBD2. Unmatched junction bases numbered 9, after V lost 4 bases and J lost 3 bases. The CDR3 totals 15 residues. CDR1 and CDR2 (germline): SGHRS, YFSETQ. The CDR3 region is CASSLRASGEETQYF. The CDR3 DNA is TGCGCCAGCAGCCTACGGGCTAGCGGTGAAGAGACCCAGTACTTC.

In this sample, this clonotype turned up a few times. This chain connects TRBV12-3 or TRBV12-4 to TRBJ2-3; D may be TRBD1 (6 bases). Trimming stripped 3 bases from V and 4 bases from J, with 11 bases between. CDR3 size: 14 residues. The CDR3: CASSFGGASDTQYF. The CDR3 bases are TGTGCCAGCAGTTTTGGGGGCGCATCAGATACGCAGTATTTT.

This clonotype was observed a handful of times. In DNA, the CDR3 is TGCAGTGCTAGACCTGGGGCGGCCGGGGAGCTGTTTTTT. Its protein is CSARPGAAGELFF. The genes are TRBV20-1 and TRBJ2-2; D possibly corresponds to TRBD1 (5 bases). Trimming took 2 bases from V and 6 from J, leaving 10 bases between them. This CDR3 spans 13 amino acids. Germline-derived CDR1 and CDR2 are DFQATT and SNEGSKA (reference sequence).

This clonotype appeared many times. J is TRBJ1-3 and V is TRBV7-9; D gene unclear. The CDR3 has 16 residues. Trimming stripped 2 bases from V and 0 bases from J, with 11 bases between. CDR1 and CDR2 from the germline V gene are SEHNR and FQNEAQ (reference sequence). DNA for the CDR3: TGTGCCAGCAGCTTAAGCTTGGGGAACTCTGGAAACACCATATATTTT. Its translation is CASSLSLGNSGNTIYF.

This clonotype appeared many times. This sequence joins TRBV20-1 and TRBJ2-3, with 8 nucleotides matching TRBD1. The CDR3 runs 15 residues. Germline V gene data show CDR1 as DFQATT and CDR2 as SNEGSKA (reference sequence). After removal of 3 bases from V and 1 base from J, the junction contained 6 bases not matched to a gene. The DNA for the CDR3 is TGCAGTGCTAGCCTCCAGGGGGCCGGCACAGATACGCAGTATTTT. Residues: CSASLQGAGTDTQYF.

This clonotype occurred many times. The chain joins TRBV18 to TRBJ1-2; D is unresolved. V lost 3 bases, J lost 8 bases, and 19 bases lay in between. This CDR3 spans 15 amino acids. Germline-derived CDR1 and CDR2 are KGHSH and LQKENI. CDR3 protein: CASSPKTLGVTGYTF. CDR3 coding DNA: TGTGCCAGCTCACCCAAAACCCTGGGAGTTACGGGCTACACCTTC. Full variable domain (outside the CDR3, taken from reference TRBV18 and TRBJ1-2): NAGVMQNPRHLVRRRGQEARLRCSPMKGHSHVYWYRQLPEEGLKFMVYLQKENIIDESGMPKERFSAEFPKEGPSILRIQQVVRGDSAAYFCASSPKTLGVTGYTFGSGTRLTVV.

This clonotype occurred many times. The CDR3 nucleotides read TGTGCCAGCCTTCGGGAGGGGGTAGCTTTCTTT. This codes for CASLREGVAFF. The V call is TRBV2, the J call TRBJ1-1; a possible D gene is TRBD1 (6 bases). CDR1 and CDR2 (germline): SNHLY, FYNNEI. Trimming left V 8 bases short and J 10 bases short, with 14 bases between. This CDR3 contains 11 residues.

This clonotype was recorded a few times. This chain joins TRBV5-1 and TRBJ2-5; D unresolved. The CDR3 runs 12 residues. V shed 2 bases and J shed 4 bases, with 6 bases lying between them. CDR1 and CDR2 from the germline V gene are SGHRS and YFSETQ. CDR3 bases: TGCGCCAGCAGCTTTGAGGCAGAGACCCAGTACTTC. It encodes CASSFEAETQYF.

This clonotype was detected ten times or more. The chain uses TRBV7-6 and TRBJ2-1, with D maybe TRBD1 (6 bases). Trimming took 3 bases from V and 6 from J, leaving 12 bases between them. CDR3 length equals 14 residues. Per germline, CDR1 SGHVS and CDR2 FNYEAQ. CDR3 bases: TGTGCCAGCAGCTTGGGACATCAATCCAATGAGCAGTTCTTC. It is translated as CASSLGHQSNEQFF.

This clonotype was counted between two and nine times. This CDR3 reads CASSQGLAGNNEQFF. DNA for the CDR3: TGCGCCAGCAGCCAAGGACTAGCGGGGAACAATGAGCAGTTCTTC. The chain has TRBV4-1 and TRBJ2-1, with TRBD2 identical over 11 bases. V lost 1 base to trimming and J lost 5 bases; unmatched junction nucleotides: 1. This CDR3 region has 15 residues. Germline V CDR1 and CDR2: MGHRA, YSYEKL.